This TCR beta chain was found in a study of cytomegalovirus exposure and HLA in healthy donors. Broader study findings: Further analysis, carried out later, found HLA-associated TCR beta chains more clonally expanded than equally common other chains. Analyses of presence/absence relied on an assumption of roughly uniform sequencing depth across donors.

A multiplex PCR was run with 60 Vbeta primers and 13 Jbeta primers. Sequencing used immunoSEQ multiplex PCR; TCRdb keeps in-frame clones, though not all of them. The repertoire holds more than 95,000 clones, with about 80% as singletons. This clone was seen more than once but under ten times. Its antigen is not known. The sample comprised PBMCs. The TCR was taken from a man aged 30 to 45 in good health and CMV-seronegative.

The CDR3 here is CATTRGGDQPQHF. CDR3 coding DNA: TGTGCCACTACGCGGGGGGGGGATCAGCCCCAGCATTTT. The rearrangement joins TRBV28 to TRBJ1-5, with D possibly matching TRBD1 (5 bases). The CDR3 length is 13 residues. The V gene's germline CDR1 is MDHEN and CDR2 SYDVKM. The germline V and J ends were trimmed by 10 bases and 5 bases, with 15 bases remaining between them.